The 5 T cell receptor beta chains presented below share a single source sample, sequenced in a study of a mutant IDH1 vaccine in newly diagnosed glioma. Antigens for these TCRs are unknown. Documented time point: week 23, last vaccination. Doses of 300 ug of mutant IDH1 20-mer peptide were given with topical imiquimod. This table comes from immunoSEQ multiplex PCR, and its TCRdb copy is limited to in-frame clones, with some not included. Here the sample spans about 82,000 clones, 70% to 90% being singletons. Sequencing used PBMCs, obtained from a glioma patient whose treatment included an IDH1 peptide vaccine. These receptors originate from a man aged 25 to 40 with glioma. Some clones in this sample may be carry-over from other donors' samples.

The V call is TRBV7-9, the J call TRBJ2-1, with 11 bases matching TRBD2. The CDR3 extends over 16 amino acids. With V trimmed by 5 bases and J by 9 bases, 12 bases remained unmatched. Germline loops: CDR1 SEHNR, CDR2 FQNEAQ (reference sequence). The CDR3 coding sequence is TGTGCCAGCAGCCCTGGGGGGGGACTAGCGGTGGTTGAGCAGTTCTTC. Encoded protein: CASSPGGGLAVVEQFF.

In its sample, this clone was seen a few times. The chain combines TRBV9 with TRBJ2-5, with 8 bases lining up with TRBD1. Germline-derived CDR1 and CDR2 are SGDLS and YYNGEE. V was clipped by 3 bases and J by 2 bases; unmatched bases: 9. The length of the CDR3 is 16 residues. The CDR3 here is CASSGGLRTGQETQYF. The CDR3 nucleotides are TGTGCCAGCAGCGGGGGCCTCCGGACAGGGCAAGAGACCCAGTACTTC. Together with reference TRBV9 and TRBJ2-5, the CDR3 gives the full variable domain: DSGVTQTPKHLITATGQRVTLRCSPRSGDLSVYWYQQSLDQGLQFLIQYYNGEERAKGNILERFSAQQFPDLHSELNLSSLELGDSALYFCASSGGLRTGQETQYFGPGTRLLVL.

CDR3 protein: CAAGGQLSDTQYF. DNA of the CDR3: TGTGCTGCGGGGGGCCAGTTGTCGGATACGCAGTATTTT. The chain has TRBV6-6 and TRBJ2-3; the match to TRBD2 covers 8 bases. The CDR3 extends over 13 amino acids. CDR1 and CDR2 (germline): MNHNY, SVGAGI (reference sequence).

This clone was counted between two and nine times. The V gene is TRBV7-9, the J gene TRBJ1-1; possibly TRBD1 for D (5 bases). V lost 0 bases and J 5 bases, leaving 10 bases between the germline ends. The CDR3 runs to 14 residues. Germline CDR1 SEHNR, CDR2 FQNEAQ (reference sequence). In DNA form, the CDR3 reads TGTGCCAGCAGCTTAGCACACCAGGGAACTGAAGCTTTCTTT. This sequence encodes CASSLAHQGTEAFF.

V usage is TRBV10-2 and J usage is TRBJ2-7, with D hard to call. The germline V gene encodes CDR1 WSHSY and CDR2 SAAADI. The V and J ends lost 5 bases and 0 bases respectively, with 8 bases between them. The CDR3 totals 13 residues. The CDR3 DNA is TGCGCCAGCAGTCCGCGGAGCTCCTACGAGCAGTACTTC. Translation gives CASSPRSSYEQYF.